This is a list of T cell receptor beta chains from one sample in a study of cytomegalovirus exposure and HLA in healthy donors. The repertoire was sequenced with immunoSEQ multiplex PCR; TCRdb's copy has only in-frame clones and lacks some. The top ten clones hold roughly 6.6% of a sample with 110,000 to 150,000 clones, 75% of them seen once. Sequences were obtained from PBMCs. The receptor set was obtained from a man younger than 45 in good health and CMV-seronegative. The CDR3 runs from the conserved cysteine through the conserved F or W. D genes are given only for firm matches. Clone size is shown for a subset of rows, as once, few, many or a class of expanded clone.

V gene	J gene	CDR3 length	D gene	clone size	CDR3 protein
TRBV4-2	TRBJ1-6	15	-	-	CASSHLSGVGSPLHF
TRBV5-6	TRBJ1-5	16	TRBD1	-	CASSSMGQGRNQPQHF
TRBV5-5	TRBJ1-2	12	-	-	CASSLDRYGYTF
TRBV7-3	TRBJ2-3	12	-	-	CASSSQGNTQYF
TRBV6-5	TRBJ2-7	13	-	-	CASSEPGTYEQYF
TRBV15	TRBJ2-5	16	TRBD1	-	CATSSFTTGGKETQYF
TRBV7-9	TRBJ1-2	12	-	-	CSIYSSNYGYTF
TRBV6-1	TRBJ1-1	14	TRBD1	-	CASSADREDTEAFF
TRBV10-1	TRBJ2-7	13	TRBD2	-	CASSPGLVGEQYF
TRBV27	TRBJ2-2	16	TRBD1	-	CASSLGTGGKAGELFF
TRBV9	TRBJ2-1	15	TRBD2	-	CASSVGGGGWYEQFF
TRBV25-1	TRBJ1-1	13	-	-	CASSEWQETEAFF
TRBV2	TRBJ2-2	15	TRBD1	-	CVSRGTVRQAGELFF
TRBV5-1	TRBJ1-2	15	TRBD1	-	CASSSPGQANYGYTF
TRBV2	TRBJ2-7	14	TRBD1	-	CASSRGQGGLEQYF
TRBV28	TRBJ1-1	15	TRBD1	-	CASTGTGIMNTEAFF
TRBV5-5	TRBJ1-3	17	TRBD1	-	CASSRDRALRSGNTIYF
TRBV7-2	TRBJ2-6	14	-	-	CASRKPAGANGLTF
TRBV4-1	TRBJ2-3	16	TRBD2	-	CASSQPELAGSDTQYF
TRBV25-1	TRBJ2-7	16	TRBD2	few	CASSGRSGRIGYEQYF
TRBV27	TRBJ2-5	13	-	-	CASSLMAEGTQYF
TRBV6-1	TRBJ2-6	16	-	many	CASSEQQGAGANVLTF
TRBV5-1	TRBJ2-2	15	-	-	CASIEGRPNTGELFF
TRBV19	TRBJ2-3	13	-	-	CASSPGATDTQYF
TRBV9	TRBJ2-3	12	-	-	CASGGITDTQYF
TRBV5-4	TRBJ2-3	16	TRBD2	-	CASSSWTSGSTDTQYF
TRBV6-1	TRBJ2-1	14	-	few	CASSESRRYNEQFF
TRBV18	TRBJ1-4	14	-	-	CASSLGHSNEKLFF
TRBV6-6	TRBJ1-5	14	-	once	CASGRVAVNQPQHF
TRBV6-6	TRBJ1-4	15	-	-	CASSTAGAANEKLFF
TRBV7-2	TRBJ1-6	15	TRBD1	once	CASSLTGGQNSPLHF
TRBV18	TRBJ2-2	12	-	-	CASSPSAGELFF
TRBV10-1	TRBJ1-3	13	-	-	CASSGNSGNTIYF
TRBV5-5	TRBJ2-2	16	-	-	CASSIGIRGNTGELFF
TRBV5-4	TRBJ2-3	15	-	-	CASSFRPPQGYTQYF
TRBV6-1	TRBJ1-2	15	-	few	CASSEALLGQRGYTF
TRBV7-9	TRBJ1-2	14	TRBD1	-	CASSPVGQGHGYTF
TRBV30	TRBJ1-2	13	TRBD1	-	CAWSPQGASGYTF
TRBV7-9	TRBJ1-4	16	TRBD1	-	CASTPNTGQDNEKLFF
TRBV6-5	TRBJ2-5	15	TRBD2	-	CASRLAGAVQETQYF
TRBV2	TRBJ1-2	14	TRBD1	few	CASGGTGGFYGYTF
TRBV19	TRBJ2-3	13	TRBD2	-	CASSLSGGDTQYF
TRBV5-1	TRBJ2-6	18	TRBD1	-	CASSLEGQGATGANVLTF
TRBV11-3	TRBJ2-3	13	-	-	CASSLVLGDTQYF
TRBV19	TRBJ2-7	18	TRBD1	once	CASSISLPGTGLLHEQYF
TRBV5-1	TRBJ1-2	14	TRBD1	-	CASSFGTGGDGYTF
TRBV9	TRBJ1-1	17	-	few	CASSVGPKTPMNTEAFF
TRBV14	TRBJ2-5	15	TRBD2	-	CASSPRSGSWQTQYF
TRBV6-1	TRBJ2-7	15	TRBD2	-	CASSEGTSGRLEQYF
TRBV5-1	TRBJ1-6	15	TRBD1	-	CASSLMGQGDSPLHF
TRBV11-3	TRBJ1-6	16	TRBD1	-	CASSARPGQGNSPLHF
TRBV12-1	TRBJ1-4	14	-	-	CASRCPGLTEKLFF
TRBV6-1	TRBJ1-6	15	-	-	CASSERWGPGSPLHF
TRBV27	-	15	-	-	CASSLRRGGTYEQYF
TRBV5-6	TRBJ2-6	18	TRBD1	-	CASSLQGTGRPGANVLTF
TRBV5-1	TRBJ2-5	13	-	once	CASSAGTQETQYF
TRBV10-3	TRBJ2-7	14	TRBD1	-	CATYSGTGDYEQYF